This TCR beta chain was recorded in a study of cytomegalovirus exposure and HLA in healthy donors. Those who donated were healthy bone marrow donors. The CDR3 is made up of 16 amino acids. Study results and caveats: Prior analysis indicated that the majority of TCR beta V segments exhibited productivity approximately 87% or approximately 30% of the time.

Primers included in the PCR were 60 Vbeta and 13 Jbeta primers. Using immunoSEQ multiplex PCR, the repertoire was profiled, and TCRdb retains in-frame clones only, with some absent. This sample has under 150,000 clones, with roughly three quarters found just once. With regard to this clone: Its antigen remains unknown.

The sequenced sample was PBMCs. This TCR was recovered from a woman aged 60-75 years in good health and CMV-seronegative. The chain has TRBV21-1 and TRBJ1-5; the table gives TRBD1 as D, unverified against the DNA. TRBV21-1 is deemed a pseudogene. CDR3 DNA sequence: TGTGCCAGCAGCAAAGTTCGGCAGGGTGGCAATCAGCCCCAGCATTTT. Translating gives CASSKVRQGGNQPQHF.